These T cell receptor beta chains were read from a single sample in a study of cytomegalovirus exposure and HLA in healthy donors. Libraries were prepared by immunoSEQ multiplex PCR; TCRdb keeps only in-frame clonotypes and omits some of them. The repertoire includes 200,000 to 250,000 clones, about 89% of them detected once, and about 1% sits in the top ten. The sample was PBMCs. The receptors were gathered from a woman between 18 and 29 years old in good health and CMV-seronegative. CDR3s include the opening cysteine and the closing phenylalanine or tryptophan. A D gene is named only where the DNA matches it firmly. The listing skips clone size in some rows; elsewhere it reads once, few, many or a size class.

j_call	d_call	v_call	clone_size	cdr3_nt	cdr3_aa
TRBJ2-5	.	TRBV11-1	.	TGTGCCAGCAGCTTAGGAGGATGGGCAGGGGGGTTTGGAGAGACCCAGTACTTC	CASSLGGWAGGFGETQYF
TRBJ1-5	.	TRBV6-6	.	TGTGCCAGCAGTTACTCCATAATCGGTAGCAATCAGCCCCAGCATTTT	CASSYSIIGSNQPQHF
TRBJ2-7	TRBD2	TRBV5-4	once	TGTGCCAGCAGCTCATATAAGACTAGCGGGAACGCCTACGAGCAGTACTTC	CASSSYKTSGNAYEQYF
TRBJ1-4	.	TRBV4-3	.	TGCGCCAGCAGTGGAGGGTTCGGAAACGTAAATGAAAAACTGTTTTTT	CASSGGFGNVNEKLFF
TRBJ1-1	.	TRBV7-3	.	TGTGCCAGCAGCTTAGTACACCTGAACACTGAAGCTTTCTTT	CASSLVHLNTEAFF
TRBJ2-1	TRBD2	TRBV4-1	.	TGCGCCAGCAGGCAAGGTTCGGCTAGCGGGAGTTTAAGTGAGCAGTTCTTC	CASRQGSASGSLSEQFF
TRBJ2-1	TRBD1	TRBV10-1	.	TGCGCCAGCAGTGTAAACAGGGGGACGAAGGTAAATGAGCAGTTCTTC	CASSVNRGTKVNEQFF
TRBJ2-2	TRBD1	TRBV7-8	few	TGTGCCAGCAGCTTCGGGACAGCGAACACCGGGGAGCTGTTTTTT	CASSFGTANTGELFF
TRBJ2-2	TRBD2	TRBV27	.	TGTGCCAGCAGGCGACTAGCGACAAACACCGGGGAGCTGTTTTTT	CASRRLATNTGELFF
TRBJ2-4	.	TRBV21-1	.	TGTGCCAGCAGCAAAGAGAATAGCGGGCCTGAAGCCAAAAACATTCAGTACTTC	CASSKENSGPEAKNIQYF
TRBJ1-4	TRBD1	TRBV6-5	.	TGTGCCAGCAGCAGGGGGCGAGGTAACGAAAAACTGTTTTTT	CASSRGRGNEKLFF
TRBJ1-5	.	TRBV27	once	TGTGCCAGCAGTTTGGGGGGGGGCTTCCCCTATAGCAATCAGCCCCAGCATTTT	CASSLGGGFPYSNQPQHF
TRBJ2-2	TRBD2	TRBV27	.	TGTGCCAGCAGGCCGGGACTAGCGGGGCTTGGGGGCGGGGAGCTGTTTTTT	CASRPGLAGLGGGELFF
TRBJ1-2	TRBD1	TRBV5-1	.	TGCGCCAGCAGCCTGGGTCCGGGACAGGGCTATGGCTACACCTTC	CASSLGPGQGYGYTF
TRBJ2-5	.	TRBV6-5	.	TGTGCCAGCAGTTACTCGTACAGCCTCCAAGAGACCCAGTACTTC	CASSYSYSLQETQYF
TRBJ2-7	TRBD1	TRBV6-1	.	TGTGCCAGCAGTGGACAGGGGTCGAGCTCCTACGAGCAGTACTTC	CASSGQGSSSYEQYF
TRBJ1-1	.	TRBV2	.	TGTGCCAGCAGTGGTCTCCTGGCCACTGAAGCTTTCTTT	CASSGLLATEAFF
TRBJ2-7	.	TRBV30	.	TGTGCCTGGGGGCTAGCTCAGTACGAGCAGTACTTC	CAWGLAQYEQYF
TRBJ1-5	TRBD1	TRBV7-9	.	TGTTCCAGCAGCTTCTACCGGGACAGGGGGGGGCAGCCCCAGCATTTT	CSSSFYRDRGGQPQHF
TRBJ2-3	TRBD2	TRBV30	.	TGTGCCTGGGTAGCGGGAGGGACAGATACGCAGTATTTT	CAWVAGGTDTQYF
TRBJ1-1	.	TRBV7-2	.	TGTGCCAGCAGCCTACAGGGATCCATGAACACTGAAGCTTTCTTT	CASSLQGSMNTEAFF
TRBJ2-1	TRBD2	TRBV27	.	TGTGCCAGCAGTTTATCAGCGGGAGAATCCTACAATGAGCAGTTCTTC	CASSLSAGESYNEQFF
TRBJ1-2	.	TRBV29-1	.	TGCAGCGTTGACCCCTCGGGACACGGGAACTATGGCTACACCTTC	CSVDPSGHGNYGYTF
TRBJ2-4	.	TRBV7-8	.	TGTGCCAGCAGCCCTGGGGGGGGGCGGGGAAAAAACATTCAGTACTTC	CASSPGGGRGKNIQYF
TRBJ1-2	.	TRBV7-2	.	TGTGCCAGCACCCCGAGTAGGGAGTACAGGGCTTATGGCTACACCTTC	CASTPSREYRAYGYTF
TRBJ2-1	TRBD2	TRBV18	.	TGTGCCAGCTCACCGGGACTAGCTGATGAGCAGTTCTTC	CASSPGLADEQFF
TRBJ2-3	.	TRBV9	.	TGTGCCAGCAGCGTAGTAGGGGGAAATACGCAGTATTTT	CASSVVGGNTQYF
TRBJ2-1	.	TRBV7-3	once	TGTGCCAGCAGCTTAATCGGTAGAAGCTCCTACAATGAGCAGTTCTTC	CASSLIGRSSYNEQFF
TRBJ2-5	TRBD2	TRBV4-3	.	TGCGCCAGCAGCCAAGGACTAGCGGGGGGGCCCCAAGAGACCCAGTACTTC	CASSQGLAGGPQETQYF
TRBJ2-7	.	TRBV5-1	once	TGCGCCAGCAGCTTGGTGGCAGGGTCATCCTACGAGCAGTACTTC	CASSLVAGSSYEQYF
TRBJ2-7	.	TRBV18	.	TGTGCCAGCTACGCGTCGGGCTACGAGCAGTACTTC	CASYASGYEQYF
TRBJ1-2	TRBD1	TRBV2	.	TGTGCCAGCAGCTTCATACCGGGACAGCCGTATGGCTACACCTTC	CASSFIPGQPYGYTF
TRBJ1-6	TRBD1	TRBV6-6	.	TGTGCCAGCCTCCGGGACAGGGATTCACCCCTCCACTTT	CASLRDRDSPLHF
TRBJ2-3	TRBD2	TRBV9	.	TGTGCCAGCAGCGTAGCAAAATTGGGCGGGAGGGCCCTAGATACGCAGTATTTT	CASSVAKLGGRALDTQYF
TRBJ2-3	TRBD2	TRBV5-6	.	TGTGCCAGCAGCGACCGAATCGGAGGGGGACTAGAGGCAGATACGCAGTATTTT	CASSDRIGGGLEADTQYF
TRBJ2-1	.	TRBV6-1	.	TGTGCCAGCAGTGATATGGGCAGGGAGTTCTTC	CASSDMGREFF
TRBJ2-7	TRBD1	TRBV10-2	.	TGCGCCAGCAGTGAGGGGGACAGGGCCTACGAGCAGTACTTC	CASSEGDRAYEQYF
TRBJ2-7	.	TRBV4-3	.	TGCGCCAGCAGCCAGGCGGGATTTTCCGGCTACGAGCAGTACTTC	CASSQAGFSGYEQYF
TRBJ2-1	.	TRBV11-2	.	TGTGCCAGCAGACCCCTGGGGGGTCCTTCTTACAATGAGCAGTTCTTC	CASRPLGGPSYNEQFF
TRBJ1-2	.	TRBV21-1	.	TGTGCCAGCCTTACTCCGGGACAGACATATGTCTACACCTTC	CASLTPGQTYVYTF
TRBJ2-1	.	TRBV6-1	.	TGTGCCAGCAGTGACAGGGGAAATGAGCAGTTCTTC	CASSDRGNEQFF
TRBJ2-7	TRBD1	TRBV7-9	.	TGTGCCAACAGCTCTTCGCCGGACAGGGCGAACTTC	CANSSSPDRANF
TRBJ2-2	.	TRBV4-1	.	TGCGCCAGCAGCCAAGAGAAAAGCCCTGTCGCCGGGGAGCTGTTTTTT	CASSQEKSPVAGELFF
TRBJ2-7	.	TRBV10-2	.	TGCGCCAGCAGTGATGGCGGAGGGGCCTACGAGCAGTACTTC	CASSDGGGAYEQYF
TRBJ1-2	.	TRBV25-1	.	TGTGCCAGCAGTGCTACAGAGACTAACTATGGCTACACCTTC	CASSATETNYGYTF
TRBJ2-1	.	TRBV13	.	TGTGCCAGCAGCTTACAGGGAAACCCCTACAATGAGCAGTTCTTC	CASSLQGNPYNEQFF
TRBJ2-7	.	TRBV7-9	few	TGTGCCAGCAGCTTACCAGGGAAGGATGCGGACTTC	CASSLPGKDADF
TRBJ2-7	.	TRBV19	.	TGTGCCAGTGGCGACAGACCCTACGAGCAGTACTTC	CASGDRPYEQYF
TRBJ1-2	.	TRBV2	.	TGTGCCAGCAGTGAAGCGCTTCACGACAGTCTAGTCCGTGGCTACACCTTC	CASSEALHDSLVRGYTF
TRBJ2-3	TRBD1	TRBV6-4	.	TGTGCCAGCAGTGCCGAGACAGGGGGCAGGGATACGCAGTATTTT	CASSAETGGRDTQYF
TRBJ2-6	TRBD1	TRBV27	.	TGTGCCAGCTGGGACGGGGACAGGGGTTCTGGGGCCAACGTCCTGACTTTC	CASWDGDRGSGANVLTF
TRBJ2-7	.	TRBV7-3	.	TGTGCCAGCCCCCGGTGGGGCCACGAGCAGTACTTC	CASPRWGHEQYF
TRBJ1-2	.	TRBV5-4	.	TGTGCCAGCAGCTTGCCCCTCGGGGAGGGAATCTATGGCTACACCTTC	CASSLPLGEGIYGYTF
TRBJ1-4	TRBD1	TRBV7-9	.	TGTGCCAGCAGGGTAATAGGGACAGGGAATGAAAAACTGTTTTTT	CASRVIGTGNEKLFF
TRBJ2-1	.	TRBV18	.	TGTGCCAGCTCTAGGACAGCCAACAATGAGCAGTTCTTC	CASSRTANNEQFF
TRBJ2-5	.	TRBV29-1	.	TGCAGCGTTGAACTGGCGGGAAAGCGGGAGACCCAGTACTTC	CSVELAGKRETQYF
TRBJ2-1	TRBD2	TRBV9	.	TGTGCCAGCGGGGGGAGGGACGCGAGCTCCTACAATGAGCAGTTCTTC	CASGGRDASSYNEQFF
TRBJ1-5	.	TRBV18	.	TGTGCCAGCTTACCACAAACAGGGAGATACCCCCAGCATTTT	CASLPQTGRYPQHF
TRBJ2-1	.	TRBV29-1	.	TGCAGCGCCACCCCGTATGTAGCGGAGTATTACAATGAGCAGTTCTTC	CSATPYVAEYYNEQFF
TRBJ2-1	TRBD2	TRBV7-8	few	TGTGCCAGCAGCGGCCTTGGGCGGGGGGGCCTTTCCTACAATGAGCAGTTCTTC	CASSGLGRGGLSYNEQFF